A selection of T cell receptor beta chains follows, all from one sample in a study of shared clonotypes between healthy human individuals. Sequencing used immunoSEQ multiplex PCR; TCRdb keeps in-frame clones, though not all of them. The sample holds 550,000 to 600,000 clones, just over 75% seen once. The sequenced sample was PBMCs. These receptors originate from a woman in her thirties or forties in good health. Some clones in this sample may be carry-over from other donors' samples. Both conserved end residues are part of each CDR3. The D gene is left open where the match is weak. Where a row states a size, it is once, few, many or the class of an expanded clone; other rows omit it.

J gene,clone size,V gene,D gene,CDR3 DNA,CDR3 protein
TRBJ2-7,.,TRBV7-3,.,TGTGCCAGCAGCCCTACGGGACGGCTCTACGAGCAGTACTTC,CASSPTGRLYEQYF
TRBJ1-4,.,TRBV9,.,TGTGCCAGCAGCGTATCGGTTCGACCCAATGAAAAACTGTTTTTT,CASSVSVRPNEKLFF
TRBJ1-1,.,TRBV29-1,.,TGCAGCGTAGCCGGCGGATTGAACACTGAAGCTTTCTTT,CSVAGGLNTEAFF
TRBJ2-2,.,TRBV5-4,TRBD1,TGTGCCAGCAGCCGAGGACAGGAGAACACCGGGGAGCTGTTTTTT,CASSRGQENTGELFF
TRBJ2-1,.,TRBV28,.,TGTGCCAGCAGTCGACCTACTCTAGCGCAGCAGTTCTTC,CASSRPTLAQQFF
TRBJ2-7,.,TRBV28,TRBD2,TGTGCCAGCAGTCTAGCGGGAGGATACGAGCAGTACTTC,CASSLAGGYEQYF
TRBJ2-2,.,TRBV2,.,TGTGCCAGCAGGGGCTCCGGACACTCCGAGGAGCTGTTTTTT,CASRGSGHSEELFF
TRBJ1-2,few,TRBV5-4,.,TGTGCCAGCAGCCAGGACAGCTATGGCTACACCTTC,CASSQDSYGYTF
TRBJ2-1,.,TRBV7-9,.,TGTGCCAGCAGCCGGGACTGGATCTACAATGAGCAGTTCTTC,CASSRDWIYNEQFF
TRBJ1-2,.,TRBV9,TRBD1,TGTGCCAGCAGCGGACAGGGGGATGGTGGCTATGGCTACACCTTC,CASSGQGDGGYGYTF
TRBJ1-4,.,TRBV4-3,TRBD1,TGCGCCAGCAGCCAAGATCCCCGTGACAGGGCAACTAATGAAAAACTGTTTTTT,CASSQDPRDRATNEKLFF
TRBJ2-2,.,TRBV6-5,.,TGTGCCAGAAGTTACGGGACGGACAACACCGGGGAGCTGTTTTTT,CARSYGTDNTGELFF
TRBJ2-1,.,TRBV7-8,TRBD1,TGTGCCAGCAGCAGATCCGGGACAGCATACAATGAGCAGTTCTTC,CASSRSGTAYNEQFF
TRBJ2-5,.,TRBV5-1,.,TGCGCCAGCAGCTTAGGGGTTAAGGAGACCCAGTACTTC,CASSLGVKETQYF
TRBJ2-1,.,TRBV11-2,.,TGTGCCAGCAGCTTAGATCTAGTAGGGGATGAGCAGTTCTTC,CASSLDLVGDEQFF
TRBJ2-3,.,TRBV5-1,.,TGCGCCAGCAGCGTTGGGCGCACAGATACGCAGTATTTT,CASSVGRTDTQYF
TRBJ2-7,.,TRBV30,TRBD1,TGTGCCTGGAGTAACGCCGGGACAGGGGGGTCCGAGCAGTACTTC,CAWSNAGTGGSEQYF
TRBJ2-1,.,TRBV21-1,.,TGTGCCAGCAGCAAAGATAAGGATGGGGAGGGTGCGTACAATGAGCAGTTCTTC,CASSKDKDGEGAYNEQFF
TRBJ2-7,.,TRBV5-4,TRBD2,TGTGCCAGCAGCCCGGGACTAGCGGGAGGCCACGAGCAGTACTTC,CASSPGLAGGHEQYF
TRBJ2-1,.,TRBV18,TRBD2,TGTGCCAGCTACGGGACTAGCGGTCAGAGCTCCTACAATGAGCAGTTCTTC,CASYGTSGQSSYNEQFF
TRBJ2-3,.,TRBV11-2,TRBD1,TGTGCCAGCAGCTTAGGAGGGGGCAGAAGCACAGATACGCAGTATTTT,CASSLGGGRSTDTQYF
TRBJ2-5,.,TRBV30,TRBD2,TGTGCCTGGAAAGGAGACAGCACTAGCGGGAGGGGAGAGACCCAGTACTTC,CAWKGDSTSGRGETQYF
TRBJ2-6,.,TRBV28,TRBD1,TGTGCCAGCAGTATCCGGGACAGGGGGCCTGGGGCCAACGTCCTGACTTTC,CASSIRDRGPGANVLTF
TRBJ2-2,.,TRBV7-2,TRBD2,TGTGCCAGCAGCCTAGAAAGCGGCGGGAGGGGGGAGCTGTTTTTT,CASSLESGGRGELFF
TRBJ2-5,.,TRBV7-9,.,TGTGCCAGCAGCTCGGGGGACATAAAAGAGACCCAGTACTTC,CASSSGDIKETQYF
TRBJ2-2,few,TRBV15,TRBD1,TGTGCCACCAGCAGCACCGGGACAGGGGTGCGGACCGGGGAGCTGTTTTTT,CATSSTGTGVRTGELFF
TRBJ2-1,once,TRBV28,TRBD1,TGTGCCAGCAGCCCCATCGACAGGGTCAATGAGCAGTTCTTC,CASSPIDRVNEQFF
TRBJ1-5,few,TRBV21-1,.,TGTGCCAGCAGCAAAACCAGTCAGCCCCAGCATTTT,CASSKTSQPQHF
TRBJ1-5,.,TRBV18,TRBD1,TGTGCCAGCTCACTACAGGGGGATAGCAATCAGCCCCAGCATTTT,CASSLQGDSNQPQHF
TRBJ1-2,.,TRBV6-1,.,TGTGCCAGCAGTCCGGGGCGAAAAACCTATGGCTACACCTTC,CASSPGRKTYGYTF
TRBJ2-7,.,TRBV30,TRBD1,TGTGCCTGGAACGTTGTTCCGGGACAGGGTGGCGAGCAGTACTTC,CAWNVVPGQGGEQYF
TRBJ1-5,.,TRBV4-1,.,TGCGCCAGCAGCCAAGACGGGCGCAATCAGCCCCAGCATTTT,CASSQDGRNQPQHF
TRBJ2-7,.,TRBV29-1,TRBD2,TGCAGCGTTGTTAGCGGGAGTCCGGTTCGGGAGCAGTACTTC,CSVVSGSPVREQYF
TRBJ2-1,.,TRBV27,TRBD2,TGTGCCAGCAGTTTAGGGACTAGCGGACGCAATGAGCAGTTCTTC,CASSLGTSGRNEQFF
TRBJ2-2,few,TRBV6-1,.,TGTGCCAGCAGTGAAGCGAGGGACGCCGGGGAGCTGTTTTTT,CASSEARDAGELFF
TRBJ2-3,.,TRBV7-2,TRBD2,TGTGCCAGCAGTTATCCTAGCGGGAACACAGATACGCAGTATTTT,CASSYPSGNTDTQYF
TRBJ2-7,.,TRBV2,TRBD1,TGTGCCAGCAGTGAGGGACAGGGGGGCCCCGTTACCTACGAGCAGTACTTC,CASSEGQGGPVTYEQYF
TRBJ2-2,.,TRBV5-1,.,TGCGCCAGCAGCTTGACTCCCGGGGGCCCCGGGGAGCTGTTTTTT,CASSLTPGGPGELFF
TRBJ2-1,.,TRBV5-1,TRBD2,TGCGCCAGCCAGCCCCACACTAGCGGAGACTACAATGAGCAGTTCTTC,CASQPHTSGDYNEQFF
TRBJ2-3,.,TRBV6-6,TRBD2,TGTGCCAGCAGTTACGATAAGCGGGGGAGCACAGATACGCAGTATTTT,CASSYDKRGSTDTQYF
TRBJ2-7,.,TRBV9,TRBD1,TGTGCCAGCAGCGTAGGAGGGTCAGGGGGCGCCTACGAGCAGTACTTC,CASSVGGSGGAYEQYF
TRBJ2-3,.,TRBV10-3,TRBD2,TGTGCCATCAGCACACCGGGACTAGCGGGGGGCTATACGCAGTATTTT,CAISTPGLAGGYTQYF
TRBJ1-1,.,TRBV10-3,.,TGTGCCATCAGTGAGTCACCGGATATGAACACTGAAGCTTTCTTT,CAISESPDMNTEAFF
TRBJ1-4,.,TRBV29-1,TRBD1,TGCAGCGTTGTTTTTGGGACAGATCTTGAAAAACTGTTTTTT,CSVVFGTDLEKLFF
TRBJ1-3,.,TRBV5-6,.,TGTGCCAGCAGCTTGGGGGGTGTCTACACCATATATTTT,CASSLGGVYTIYF
TRBJ1-4,.,TRBV2,.,TGTGCCAGCAGTGTCCGGCCCACTAATGAAAAACTGTTTTTT,CASSVRPTNEKLFF